Listed here are 14 T cell receptor beta chains from one sample, sequenced in a study of blood T cells in healthy people across ages. A second 7 to 11 cycle PCR used barcoded and J-beta primers. TCRdb re-called the 5' RACE reads with MiXCR, one entry per CDR3 protein. This table holds more than 1,400,000 distinct CDR3 sequences, around two fifths found once. The specimen sequenced was blood. The receptors originated from a woman aged 18-35 years in good health.

This clonotype was recorded a few times. CDR3 sequence: CASSQEKTSGSSYEQYF. CDR3 coding DNA: TGCGCCAGCAGCCAAGAGAAGACTAGCGGGAGCTCCTACGAGCAGTACTTC. The rearrangement links TRBV4-1 to TRBJ2-7; 12 positions match TRBD2. Germline-derived CDR1 and CDR2 are MGHRA and YSYEKL. The CDR3 has 17 amino acids. The V segment lost 0 bases and the J segment 0 bases; nucleotides outside the gene matches: 3.

This clonotype has just a few counts. This could be a read error, since a much larger clone is one nucleotide away. The chain couples TRBV3-1 to TRBJ2-3; 8 bases align to TRBD2. This CDR3 region has 13 residues. Germline CDR1 LGHDT, CDR2 YNNKEL (reference sequence). The J segment lost 6 bases and the V segment lost 4 bases, leaving 3 bases of the junction unmatched. CDR3 residues: CASSRTSLDTQYF. CDR3 DNA sequence: TGTGCCAGCAGCCGGACTAGCTTGGATACGCAGTATTTT.

This clonotype was picked up a small number of times. V usage is TRBV3-1 and J usage is TRBJ2-4; unclear D gene. This CDR3 comprises 13 residues. Per germline, CDR1 LGHDT and CDR2 YNNKEL (reference sequence). With 0 bases removed from V and 14 bases from J, the gap between germline ends came to 14 bases. CDR3 loop: CASSQDRQQYKYF. The CDR3 region has the DNA TGTGCCAGCAGCCAAGATCGGCAGCAGTACAAGTACTTC. The full variable domain, completed using reference TRBV3-1 and TRBJ2-4, is DTAVSQTPKYLVTQMGNDKSIKCEQNLGHDTMYWYKQDSKKFLKIMFSYNNKELIINETVPNRFSPKSPDKAHLNLHINSLELGDSAVYFCASSQDRQQYKYFGAGTRLSVL.

CDR3 loop: CASSRGEGTGELFF. For the CDR3, the DNA is TGTGCCAGCAGCCGCGGAGAGGGCACCGGGGAGCTGTTTTTT. The V gene is TRBV3-1, the J gene TRBJ2-2; the D gene is possibly TRBD2 (5 bases). The CDR3 has 14 amino acids. Between the trimmed V and J ends, which lost 4 bases and 4 bases, there was a span of 10 bases. Germline assignment: CDR1 LGHDT and CDR2 YNNKEL (reference sequence).

This chain uses TRBV5-6 with TRBJ2-7; TRBD1 matches 7 bases. Trimming removed 1 base from V and 2 bases from J; junction bases left unmatched: 6. The CDR3 sequence is 15 residues long. Germline loops: CDR1 SGHDT, CDR2 YYEEEE. The CDR3 loop is CASSLLGQEAYEQYF. Written as DNA, the CDR3 is TGTGCCAGCAGCTTGCTTGGACAGGAGGCCTACGAGCAGTACTTC.

This clonotype has more than one count but fewer than ten. CDR3 DNA sequence: TGTGCCTGGAGTGTACGGGATACCTCATCCGAGCAGTACTTC. This encodes CAWSVRDTSSEQYF. The genes are TRBV30 and TRBJ2-7; the D gene is possibly TRBD2 (5 bases). This CDR3 is 14 amino acids long. Germline CDR1 is GTSNPN and CDR2 is SVGIG (reference sequence). The V end was cut by 0 bases, the J end by 6 bases, with 15 bases between.

This clonotype was counted ten times or more. This chain joins TRBV12-3 or TRBV12-4 and TRBJ2-3; D not resolved. Trimming cost V 5 bases and J 6 bases, with 12 bases left between them. The CDR3 sequence is 13 residues long. The CDR3 nucleotides read TGTGCCAGCAGTACCATTCTAGGGGATACGCAGTATTTT. Protein product: CASSTILGDTQYF.

This sequence joins TRBV2 and TRBJ2-2; D unclear. The CDR3 is 15 amino acids. Trimming removed 8 bases at V and 1 base at J, with 14 bases between. Germline values: CDR1 SNHLY, CDR2 FYNNEI. The CDR3 here is CASSAVLLNTGELFF. DNA of the CDR3: TGTGCCAGCTCCGCCGTTCTCCTGAACACCGGGGAGCTGTTTTTT.

V and J are TRBV6-1 and TRBJ2-1; D perhaps matches TRBD2 (5 bases). With 7 bases removed from V and 13 bases from J, the gap between germline ends came to 26 bases. CDR1 and CDR2 (germline): MNHNS, SASEGT. The CDR3 has 15 amino acids. CDR3: CASTEGIAEGETQFF. In nucleotides, the CDR3 is TGTGCCAGCACAGAAGGGATAGCAGAGGGTGAGACCCAGTTCTTC.

The V gene is TRBV20-1, the J gene TRBJ2-7; TRBD2 agrees at 13 bases. This CDR3 region has 14 residues. Trimming at V came to 6 bases and at J to 4 bases, leaving 6 bases not matched to a gene. The germline gives CDR1 DFQATT, CDR2 SNEGSKA (reference sequence). The CDR3 bases are TGCAGTGCCACCCGGACTAGCGGGAGTTACGAGCAGTACTTC. It translates to CSATRTSGSYEQYF.

This clonotype has more than one count but fewer than ten. V usage is TRBV20-1 and J usage is TRBJ2-1; 7 nucleotides line up with TRBD1. Germline V gene data show CDR1 as DFQATT and CDR2 as SNEGSKA (reference sequence). CDR3 length: 15 residues. V shed 5 bases and J 4 bases; nucleotides not matched to a gene: 11. CDR3 bases: TGCAGTGCTCAAGGACCGGGACAGCAATACAATGAGCAGTTCTTC. This translates into CSAQGPGQQYNEQFF.

The rearrangement uses TRBV5-1 and TRBJ2-5, with D unclear. The CDR3 loop spans 15 amino acids. Germline assignment: CDR1 SGHRS and CDR2 YFSETQ. V was clipped by 4 bases and J by 5 bases, with 18 bases between them. The DNA of the CDR3 is TGCGCCAGCAGCCTGGACGGATCCGTGGCCGAGACCCAGTACTTC. It translates to CASSLDGSVAETQYF.

This clonotype has more than one count but fewer than ten. This rearrangement joins TRBV12-3 or TRBV12-4 to TRBJ2-1, with D perhaps matching TRBD2 (5 bases). This CDR3 is 17 amino acids long. The V gene lost 1 base and the J gene lost 4 bases, with 17 bases spanning the gap. In DNA, the CDR3 is TGTGCCAGCAGTTTAGTATCGGACTCCCCTTTTTACAATGAGCAGTTCTTC. It specifies CASSLVSDSPFYNEQFF.

This clonotype was counted between two and nine times. V and J are TRBV20-1 and TRBJ2-7; D is ambiguous. V was cut by 3 bases and J by 0 bases, with 6 bases left in between. This CDR3 contains 12 residues. Per germline, CDR1 DFQATT and CDR2 SNEGSKA (reference sequence). The CDR3 sequence: CSARPGSYEQYF. CDR3 coding DNA: TGCAGTGCTAGGCCTGGCTCCTACGAGCAGTACTTC.